The 23 T cell receptor beta chains below all came from one sample that was sequenced in a study of response to subunit inactivated influenza vaccine. TCRdb redid the calling of the RT-PCR reads with MiXCR, one entry per CDR3 protein. The sample holds roughly 570,000 distinct CDR3 sequences; around 15% are singletons and the top ten take around 10%. Sequencing used PBMCs from blood, obtained less than 13 days after vaccination. The source is a man aged 50-59 years who received an inactivated influenza vaccine.

This clonotype has a count of ten or more. The V call is TRBV12-3 or TRBV12-4, the J call TRBJ2-7, with 7 bases identical to TRBD1. This CDR3 has 15 residues. With 7 bases clipped from V and 3 bases from J, the junction kept 12 bases outside the gene matches. The CDR3 coding sequence is TGTGCCAGCACCAACCCCGACAGGGAAAACTACGAGCAGTACTTC. Its translation is CASTNPDRENYEQYF.

The genes are TRBV5-5 and TRBJ2-3; D remains unclear. V lost 0 bases and J 2 bases, leaving 19 bases between the germline ends. CDR1 is SGHKS and CDR2 is YYEKEE in the germline V gene (reference sequence). CDR3 length equals 18 residues. CDR3 amino acids: CASSLAPPAQISTDTQYF. The CDR3, as DNA: TGTGCCAGCAGCTTGGCCCCGCCGGCACAAATTTCCACAGATACGCAGTATTTT.

This clonotype was seen many times. This chain connects TRBV12-3 or TRBV12-4 to TRBJ2-3; 9 nucleotides match TRBD2. V was clipped by 5 bases and J by 1 base; unmatched bases: 4. The CDR3 totals 15 residues. CDR3 region: CASSPLAGGTDTQYF. The CDR3 coding sequence is TGTGCCAGCAGTCCATTAGCGGGGGGCACAGATACGCAGTATTTT.

The chain employs TRBV7-2 and TRBJ1-4; maybe TRBD1 (5 bases). From germline, CDR1 is SGHTA and CDR2 FQGNSA. Trimming took off 4 bases at V and 8 bases at J, with 17 bases between the two ends. This CDR3 comprises 15 residues. Here the CDR3 DNA reads TGTGCCAGCAGCTCCAGTAAAGGGGCAGAAGAAAAACTGTTTTTT. Protein: CASSSSKGAEEKLFF.

The rearrangement links TRBV12-3 or TRBV12-4 to TRBJ1-1; D unresolved. The germline V and J ends were trimmed by 7 bases and 7 bases, with 19 bases remaining between them. The CDR3 extends over 14 amino acids. This chain's CDR3 is CASIPRNWVNEAFF. CDR3 DNA sequence: TGTGCCAGCATCCCAAGGAACTGGGTTAATGAAGCTTTCTTT.

The table lists this clonotype with many counts. The chain employs TRBV5-6 and TRBJ2-1; no firm D call. Deletions cut 1 base from V and 4 bases from J, with 6 bases between. The CDR3 extends over 13 amino acids. Germline assignment: CDR1 SGHDT and CDR2 YYEEEE. The CDR3 nucleotides read TGTGCCAGCAGCTTGCCTCGGTACAATGAGCAGTTCTTC. Protein: CASSLPRYNEQFF.

This clonotype appeared a few times. J is TRBJ1-1 and V is TRBV6-1, with a weak D call TRBD1 (6 bases). Trimming took 5 bases from V and 1 from J, leaving 17 bases between them. The CDR3 length is 16 residues. Per germline, CDR1 MNHNS and CDR2 SASEGT. The CDR3 spells CASSRRLMTGNTEAFF. The CDR3, as DNA: TGTGCCAGCAGTCGACGACTAATGACAGGGAACACTGAAGCTTTCTTT.

This clonotype was seen only a few times. The germline gene is not matched at one end of the junction; a read error may be the cause. The chain joins TRBV6-2 or TRBV6-3 to TRBJ2-7; tentative D call: TRBD1 (6 bases). The CDR3 covers 17 residues. Looked up from germline, CDR1 is MNHEY and CDR2 is SVGEGT. CDR3 bases: TGTGCCAGCAGTCACTCCCTGACAGGAATCCTCACCTACGAGCAGTACTTC. It encodes CASSHSLTGILTYEQYF.

CDR3 in amino acids: CASSLDQPTGYGYTF. For the CDR3, the DNA is TGCGCCAGCAGCTTGGATCAACCGACGGGCTATGGCTACACCTTC. The V gene is TRBV5-1, the J gene TRBJ1-2; no clear D gene. Germline-derived CDR1 and CDR2 are SGHRS and YFSETQ. The CDR3 covers 15 residues. Trimming left V 0 bases short and J 4 bases short, with 13 bases between.

The rearrangement links TRBV11-2 to TRBJ2-7, with 8 nucleotides matching TRBD1. Germline lookup yields CDR1 SGHAT and CDR2 FQNNGV. With 0 bases clipped from V and 0 bases from J, the junction kept 19 bases outside the gene matches. The CDR3 runs to 21 residues. CDR3 in amino acids: CASSLEGQGGFLGLSSYEQYF. The CDR3 DNA sequence: TGTGCCAGCAGCTTAGAAGGACAGGGAGGCTTTTTGGGATTGAGCTCCTACGAGCAGTACTTC.

This clonotype was recorded a few times. V and J are TRBV12-3 or TRBV12-4 and TRBJ1-4; D might be TRBD1 (5 bases). The V gene lost 6 bases and the J gene lost 4 bases, with 15 bases spanning the gap. The CDR3 is 15 amino acids. The CDR3 sequence is CASSNGGLGNEKLFF. The CDR3 nucleotides are TGTGCCAGCAGCAACGGGGGTTTGGGTAATGAAAAACTGTTTTTT.

Worth noting for this clonotype: Given a much more abundant clone one base away, this may be a read error. The gene calls are TRBV7-2 and TRBJ2-5; D is perhaps TRBD2 (6 bases). CDR1 is SGHTA, CDR2 FQGNSA, per germline. This CDR3 region has 14 residues. This chain's CDR3 is CARSYTPGEETQYF. The CDR3 region has the DNA TGTGCCCGCAGCTACACCCCGGGAGAAGAGACCCAGTACTTC.

The chain combines TRBV2 with TRBJ1-3, with D possibly TRBD1 on 6 matching bases. The CDR3 totals 16 residues. Germline V CDR1 and CDR2: SNHLY, FYNNEI. The V gene lost 7 bases and the J gene lost 1 base, with 17 bases spanning the gap. CDR3 region: CASTPLGGVSGNTIYF. In nucleotides, the CDR3 is TGTGCCAGCACCCCGTTGGGGGGCGTTTCTGGAAACACCATATATTTT.

The genes are TRBV29-1 and TRBJ2-7; 8 nucleotides agree with TRBD1. V shed 6 bases, J shed 5 bases, and the junction held 15 bases outside the gene matches. The V gene's germline CDR1 is SQVTM and CDR2 ANQGSEA. The length of the CDR3 is 15 residues. CDR3 in DNA: TGCAGCGTAGCCCGGACAGGGCCTATTCCCGACGAGCAGTACTTC. This gives the protein CSVARTGPIPDEQYF.

This clonotype was recorded many times. The genes are TRBV7-9 and TRBJ2-1, with D uncertain. Germline V gives CDR1 SEHNR, CDR2 FQNEAQ (reference sequence). CDR3 length equals 12 residues. Between the trimmed V and J ends, which lost 2 bases and 9 bases, there was a span of 8 bases. The DNA of the CDR3 is TGTGCCAGCAGCTTAAGAACGGGTGAGCAGTTCTTC. It translates to CASSLRTGEQFF.

The gene calls are TRBV20-1 and TRBJ2-3; perhaps TRBD1 as D (5 bases). With 3 bases removed from V and 3 bases from J, the gap between germline ends came to 10 bases. This CDR3 has 13 amino acids. The germline V gene encodes CDR1 DFQATT and CDR2 SNEGSKA (reference sequence). CDR3 sequence (DNA): TGCAGTGCTAGTAGGCCAGGGACAGATACGCAGTATTTT. This codes for CSASRPGTDTQYF.

This chain uses TRBV2 with TRBJ2-2, with D possibly matching TRBD2 (5 bases). The V end was cut by 6 bases, the J end by 0 bases, with 14 bases between. This CDR3 has 16 amino acids. The germline gives CDR1 SNHLY, CDR2 FYNNEI. Here the CDR3 DNA reads TGTGCCAGCAGAGTTCCAGGAGGAGCGAACACCGGGGAGCTGTTTTTT. It yields the protein CASRVPGGANTGELFF.

This sequence joins TRBV4-1 and TRBJ2-7; 7 bases match TRBD1. V was pared by 1 base and J by 7 bases, with 7 bases of the junction left unmatched. The germline gives CDR1 MGHRA, CDR2 YSYEKL. The CDR3 spans 14 residues. CDR3 sequence (DNA): TGCGCCAGCAGCCAAGTTATCCAGGACAGGGAGCAGTACTTC. It translates to CASSQVIQDREQYF.

This clonotype was seen a few times. The chain employs TRBV19 and TRBJ2-6; 9 bases agree with TRBD1. Germline assignment: CDR1 LNHDA and CDR2 SQIVND (reference sequence). With V trimmed by 10 bases and J by 2 bases, 6 bases remained unmatched. The CDR3 runs 15 residues. DNA for the CDR3: TGTGCCATTAAAACAGGGGGCGCTGGGGCCAACGTCCTGACTTTC. Its translation: CAIKTGGAGANVLTF.

This clonotype was counted a few times. The chain links TRBV6-2 or TRBV6-3 to TRBJ2-7; 10 bases fit TRBD2. CDR3 length: 13 residues. J was trimmed by 6 bases and V by 5 bases; bases with no gene match: 4. Germline assignment: CDR1 MNHEY and CDR2 SVGEGT. This CDR3 is CASSPSGSFEQYF. The CDR3, as DNA: TGTGCCAGCAGTCCTAGCGGGAGTTTCGAGCAGTACTTC.

This clonotype was picked up a small number of times. The V call is TRBV5-1, the J call TRBJ1-6, with no clear D. The V end lost 0 bases, the J end lost 7 bases, and 11 bases lay between the germline ends. The CDR3 sequence is 15 residues long. From germline, CDR1 is SGHRS and CDR2 YFSETQ. The CDR3 DNA follows: TGCGCCAGCAGCTTGGCATCCGGACTGAATTCACCCCTCCACTTT. Translation gives CASSLASGLNSPLHF.

The rearrangement links TRBV12-3 or TRBV12-4 to TRBJ2-2; TRBD2 is a possible D gene (5 bases). The CDR3 consists of 15 residues. Trimming stripped 6 bases from V and 4 bases from J, with 15 bases between. CDR3 in DNA: TGTGCCAGCAGGAGGACTGGAACCAGCACCGGGGAGCTGTTTTTT. Its translation: CASRRTGTSTGELFF.

This clonotype was seen only a few times. The chain combines TRBV2 with TRBJ2-5, with a tentative D call TRBD1 (6 bases). CDR3 length equals 16 residues. Trimming pared 8 bases from V and 2 bases from J, leaving 21 bases between. Germline V CDR1 and CDR2: SNHLY, FYNNEI. The CDR3 loop reads CASAKLTGSPQETQYF. DNA for the CDR3: TGTGCCAGCGCGAAGCTGACAGGTTCCCCACAAGAGACCCAGTACTTC.